This record concerns one T cell receptor (beta chain) sequence. No antigen is known for it. A second about 7 to 12 cycle PCR used barcoded and J-beta primers. TCRdb itself ran the 5' RACE reads through MiXCR, one entry per CDR3 protein. Altogether 1.4 million or so distinct CDR3 sequences are present, approximately 39% being singletons, with the ten largest covering approximately 4%. The length of the CDR3 is 13 residues. The V end was cut by 5 bases, the J end by 4 bases, with 11 bases between. The data stem from a study of blood T cells in healthy people across ages. General observations from the study: Long-lived donors exceeded aged donors in naive CD4+ cells and diversity. Older age coincided with a roughly linear decline in TCR beta diversity per million T cells.

Sequenced: blood. This receptor was identified in a young woman in good health. The chain combines TRBV12-3 or TRBV12-4 with TRBJ1-2; D ambiguous. The CDR3 DNA is TGTGCCAGCAGTGCCCTCCGCGGCTATGGCTACACCTTC. This encodes CASSALRGYGYTF.